Below, one TCR beta chain is given with its context. Its antigen is as yet unknown. It may be a read error: a sequence one base away is much more abundant. This sample is part of a study of CD8 T cells in ankylosing spondylitis. Whole-study results and caveats: One TCR beta motif, made up of 7 or 8 highly homologous variants, appeared characteristic of ankylosing spondylitis blood. Disease-linked clones, CD8+, were relatively rare in peripheral blood.

CDR3 length equals 13 residues. MiXCR, run by TCRdb on the 5' RACE reads, gives a single entry per CDR3 protein. The sample includes roughly 350,000 distinct CDR3 sequences, approximately 8% seen only once; the top ten take more than 12%. The chain combines TRBV12-3 or TRBV12-4 with TRBJ1-5; TRBD1 might be the D (6 bases). The TCR was taken from a male donor with ankylosing spondylitis. The sample taken for sequencing was blood, either unsorted or a sorted T cell fraction (not recorded which). The CDR3 loop reads CAGSQQGGQPQHF. The CDR3 DNA reads TGTGCCGGCAGCCAACAGGGAGGACAGCCCCAGCATTTT.